Presented here are 8 T cell receptor beta chains from one specimen sequenced in a study of CD8+ T cells in alopecia areata. Reverse transcribed after extraction, RNA yielded cDNA as the sequencing template. TCRdb's table, derived via immunoSEQ multiplex PCR, lists solely in-frame clones and lacks some. This sample yields hundreds of thousands of clones, of which about 60% are seen a single time; about 0.93% belongs to the top ten. The sample's treatment: oral pan-JAK inhibitor, 5-10 mg twice daily. This specimen was CD4+ T cells sorted from blood, taken around week 54, from a patient treated with tofacitinib. These receptors came from a human donor with alopecia areata.

This clone has only one observation. V usage is TRBV7-9 and J usage is TRBJ2-3, with 10 bases matching TRBD2. The ends lost 5 bases at V and 4 bases at J; junction bases unmatched: 6. Germline CDR1 SEHNR, CDR2 FQNEAQ (reference sequence). This CDR3 has 15 amino acids. CDR3 DNA: TGTGCCAGCAGCCCCGGGACTAGCGTGGCAGATACGCAGTATTTT. This translates into CASSPGTSVADTQYF. The full variable domain, completed using reference TRBV7-9 and TRBJ2-3, is DTGVSQNPRHKITKRGQNVTFRCDPISEHNRLYWYRQTLGQGPEFLTYFQNEAQLEKSRLLSDRFSAERPKGSFSTLEIQRTEQGDSAMYLCASSPGTSVADTQYFGPGTRLTVL.

The chain carries TRBV9 and TRBJ1-2, with D unresolved. The germline V gene has CDR1 SGDLS and CDR2 YYNGEE. This CDR3 is built from 15 residues. The V end lost 2 bases, the J end lost 0 bases, and 11 bases lay between the germline ends. In nucleotides, the CDR3 is TGTGCCAGCAGCGTCGGACGGAAGACTAACTATGGCTACACCTTC. The encoded protein is CASSVGRKTNYGYTF.

In its sample, this clone was seen a few times. This rearrangement joins TRBV29-1 to TRBJ2-5; D not resolved. The CDR3 is 14 residues long. The V gene lost 7 bases and the J gene lost 2 bases, with 17 bases spanning the gap. Germline V CDR1 and CDR2: SQVTM, ANQGSEA. CDR3 nucleotides: TGCAGCGCCGCGCGGTCAGGTTATCAAGAGACCCAGTACTTC. Its translation: CSAARSGYQETQYF.

The chain recombines TRBV29-1 with TRBJ2-5; 7 nucleotides align to TRBD2. This CDR3 comprises 12 residues. Trimming removed 8 bases from V and 3 bases from J; junction bases left unmatched: 6. Germline loops: CDR1 SQVTM, CDR2 ANQGSEA. The CDR3 nucleotides are TGCAGCAAAACCAGCGGGGAAGAGACCCAGTACTTC. Amino acids: CSKTSGEETQYF.

The rearrangement uses TRBV15 and TRBJ2-5; no clear D gene. Trimming removed 0 bases at V and 2 bases at J, with 10 bases between. This CDR3 is built from 15 residues. In germline, CDR1 is LNHNV, CDR2 YYDKDF (reference sequence). The CDR3 sequence: CATSRDWSRQETQYF. The CDR3 DNA reads as TGTGCCACCAGCAGAGATTGGTCCAGGCAAGAGACCCAGTACTTC.

V and J are TRBV29-1 and TRBJ1-4; the D is unclear. With 7 bases removed from V and 7 bases from J, the gap between germline ends came to 16 bases. This CDR3 region has 13 residues. Per germline, CDR1 SQVTM and CDR2 ANQGSEA. The CDR3 nucleotides read TGCAGCGCGGCCTCGGAGGGTGGTGAAAAACTGTTTTTT. It translates to CSAASEGGEKLFF.

This clone was counted only a few times. The genes are TRBV29-1 and TRBJ2-5, with D possibly being TRBD1 (6 bases). This CDR3 is 13 amino acids long. The V gene lost 4 bases and the J gene lost 1 base, with 10 bases spanning the gap. CDR1 and CDR2 (germline): SQVTM, ANQGSEA. The CDR3 region is CSVGGQSQETQYF. The DNA for the CDR3 is TGCAGCGTTGGCGGACAGTCCCAAGAGACCCAGTACTTC.

V gene TRBV15 combines with J gene TRBJ2-5; no firm D call. CDR1 LNHNV and CDR2 YYDKDF come from the germline V gene (reference sequence). V shed 1 base and J shed 3 bases, with 6 bases lying between them. This CDR3 has 13 residues. The CDR3 sequence: CATSRVRKETQYF. CDR3 nucleotide sequence: TGTGCCACCAGCAGAGTCCGGAAAGAGACCCAGTACTTC.